This entry lists 24 T cell receptor beta chains sequenced from one sample in a study of PD-L1 blockade in urothelial cancer. TCRdb keeps only in-frame clones here, not all; method: immunoSEQ multiplex PCR. The table lists about 57,000 clones, 75% to 85% of them singletons. Time point given: pretreatment peripheral blood. The sequenced sample was PBMCs, obtained around atezolizumab (anti-PD-L1) treatment. All receptors come from a man in his 70s with urothelial cancer.

The chain links TRBV30 to TRBJ2-5; 9 bases fit TRBD2. V lost 2 bases, J lost 4 bases, and 17 bases stayed unmatched. The CDR3 runs to 18 residues. The germline V gene has CDR1 GTSNPN and CDR2 SVGIG (reference sequence). Written as DNA, the CDR3 is TGTGCCTGGAGTATAATTTACGGAGGTGTTAGCGGGAGAGAGACCCAGTACTTC. Protein product: CAWSIIYGGVSGRETQYF.

This clone turned up a few times. V is TRBV2 and J is TRBJ1-1; 7 nucleotides line up with TRBD1. V lost 4 bases and J lost 11; bases outside the gene matches: 7. Germline V CDR1 and CDR2: SNHLY, FYNNEI. The CDR3 consists of 12 residues. The CDR3 DNA sequence: TGTGCCAGCAGTGCCGCGACAGGGAGGGCTTTCTTT. This codes for CASSAATGRAFF.

The genes are TRBV27 and TRBJ1-5; possible D gene TRBD1, 6 bases. V lost 3 bases and J lost 0, with 12 bases in between. This CDR3 has 16 amino acids. Germline V gene sequence: CDR1 MNHEY, CDR2 SMNVEV (reference sequence). CDR3 in DNA: TGTGCCAGCAGTTTTAAGGGGGAGTTTAGCAATCAGCCCCAGCATTTT. Translated, it gives CASSFKGEFSNQPQHF.

The V call is TRBV4-3, the J call TRBJ1-5, with TRBD1 identical over 10 bases. Germline V gene lookup returns CDR1 LGHNA and CDR2 YSLEER. V gave up 3 bases and J gave up 1 base; unmatched junction bases: 9. The length of the CDR3 is 18 residues. The CDR3 DNA reads TGCGCCAGCAGCCACCGGGGACAGGGGATGAGGAGCAATCAGCCCCAGCATTTT. It encodes CASSHRGQGMRSNQPQHF.

V usage is TRBV5-1 and J usage is TRBJ2-2; TRBD1 agrees at 9 bases. V shed 4 bases, J shed 0 bases, and the junction held 19 bases outside the gene matches. Per germline, CDR1 SGHRS and CDR2 YFSETQ. The CDR3 has 21 residues. CDR3 coding DNA: TGCGCCAGCAGCGCTCGACCCGGGACAGGGCCCCCTATAGCGAACACCGGGGAGCTGTTTTTT. Encoded protein: CASSARPGTGPPIANTGELFF.

This clone was observed a handful of times. V is TRBV7-8 and J is TRBJ2-5; the match to TRBD1 covers 7 bases. The CDR3 runs to 15 residues. CDR1 SGHVS and CDR2 FQNEAQ come from the germline V gene. V gave up 0 bases and J gave up 5 bases; unmatched junction bases: 6. CDR3 in DNA: TGTGCCAGCAGCTTAGCCCGAGGGGGCCGGGAGACCCAGTACTTC. Its protein product is CASSLARGGRETQYF.

V usage is TRBV11-2 and J usage is TRBJ1-5; 8 nucleotides agree with TRBD1. Germline values: CDR1 SGHAT, CDR2 FQNNGV. The length of the CDR3 is 14 residues. Trimming removed 1 base from V and 11 bases from J; junction bases left unmatched: 7. Written as DNA, the CDR3 is TGTGCCAGCAGCTTAGGGCAGGGGGCGGGTACCCAGCATTTT. This translates into CASSLGQGAGTQHF. The entire variable domain, with the rest obtained from reference TRBV11-2 and TRBJ1-5, is as follows: EAGVAQSPRYKIIEKRQSVAFWCNPISGHATLYWYQQILGQGPKLLIQFQNNGVVDDSQLPKDRFSAERLKGVDSTLKIQPAKLEDSAVYLCASSLGQGAGTQHFGDGTRLSIL.

The chain links TRBV28 to TRBJ2-1; no definite D call. The germline CDR1 and CDR2 sequences are MDHEN and SYDVKM. V lost 2 bases to trimming and J lost 7 bases, with 9 bases between them. This CDR3 spans 13 amino acids. The CDR3 DNA reads as TGTGCCAGCAGTTTACCCGCGCTAAATGAGCAGTTCTTC. Protein product: CASSLPALNEQFF.

This rearrangement joins TRBV7-2 to TRBJ2-1; 8 nucleotides agree with TRBD2. Trimming removed 5 bases from V and 4 bases from J; junction bases left unmatched: 7. Per the germline V gene, CDR1 is SGHTA and CDR2 is FQGNSA. The CDR3 covers 15 residues. Here the CDR3 reads CASSQASGLYNEQFF. CDR3 in DNA: TGTGCCAGCAGCCAAGCTAGCGGGCTATACAATGAGCAGTTCTTC. Filled out from reference TRBV7-2 and TRBJ2-1, the complete variable domain reads GAGVSQSPSNKVTEKGKDVELRCDPISGHTALYWYRQSLGQGLEFLIYFQGNSAPDKSGLPSDRFSAERTGGSVSTLTIQRTQQEDSAVYLCASSQASGLYNEQFFGPGTRLTVL.

In its sample, this clone was seen a few times. In DNA form, the CDR3 reads TGTGCCAGCAGCGTAGCAGGAAGCGGGGGCCCTTACGAGCAGTACTTC. It specifies CASSVAGSGGPYEQYF. The chain employs TRBV9 and TRBJ2-7; TRBD2 aligns across 8 bases. The CDR3 sequence is 16 residues long. V lost 0 bases, J lost 4 bases, and 9 bases stayed unmatched. Germline V gene data show CDR1 as SGDLS and CDR2 as YYNGEE.

This rearrangement joins TRBV5-1 to TRBJ2-7, with 7 bases lining up with TRBD1. The V gene end was trimmed by 5 bases and the J gene end by 4 bases; junction bases not matched to a gene: 9. The length of the CDR3 is 14 residues. CDR1 is SGHRS, CDR2 YFSETQ, per germline. The CDR3: CASRPIRDRYEQYF. In DNA form, the CDR3 reads TGCGCCAGCAGGCCCATCCGGGACAGATACGAGCAGTACTTC.

This clone was recorded once. This chain links TRBV19 with TRBJ1-4, with 7 bases identical to TRBD1. The CDR3 totals 13 residues. With 9 bases clipped from V and 8 bases from J, the junction kept 9 bases outside the gene matches. Germline CDR1 LNHDA, CDR2 SQIVND (reference sequence). The CDR3 nucleotides are TGTGCCAGCCTGTACAGGGGTTCCGAAAAACTGTTTTTT. Its protein is CASLYRGSEKLFF.

The chain links TRBV6-5 to TRBJ1-2; 10 bases fit TRBD1. Germline-derived CDR1 and CDR2 are MNHEY and SVGAGI. The trim removed 6 bases at V and 8 bases at J, leaving 9 bases unmatched. This CDR3 has 14 residues. The CDR3 protein is CASRKRQGARGYTF. The DNA for the CDR3 is TGTGCCAGCAGAAAGAGACAGGGGGCGCGGGGCTACACCTTC.

V is TRBV6-5 and J is TRBJ2-3; 7 bases map to TRBD2. The CDR3 length is 12 residues. Germline V CDR1 and CDR2: MNHEY, SVGAGI. The junction had 2 bases not matched to a gene; V was cut back by 9 bases and J by 2 bases. CDR3 residues: CASGTNTDTQYF. The CDR3 DNA follows: TGTGCCAGTGGGACTAACACAGATACGCAGTATTTT.

The V call is TRBV18, the J call TRBJ1-3, with D possibly being TRBD1 (6 bases). This CDR3 contains 18 residues. V lost 1 base, J lost 0 bases, and 16 bases lay in between. CDR1 is KGHSH, CDR2 LQKENI, per germline. The CDR3 here is CASSPRSRGQLSGNTIYF. CDR3 bases: TGTGCCAGCTCACCACGGAGCAGGGGCCAACTCTCTGGAAACACCATATATTTT.

The V gene is TRBV7-2, the J gene TRBJ1-3; D is unclear. V was clipped by 2 bases and J by 0 bases, with 5 bases between them. Germline V gives CDR1 SGHTA, CDR2 FQGNSA. The CDR3 has 14 amino acids. The CDR3, as DNA: TGTGCCAGCAGCTTAATGAGCTCTGGAAACACCATATATTTT. This sequence encodes CASSLMSSGNTIYF.

A few counts support this clone. The chain has TRBV6-6 and TRBJ1-2, with TRBD1 identical over 8 bases. Germline CDR1 and CDR2: MNHNY and SVGAGI (reference sequence). V shed 7 bases, J shed 2 bases, and the junction held 6 bases outside the gene matches. The CDR3 consists of 14 residues. The CDR3 DNA reads TGTGCCAGCAACGCTCGGACAGGGAACTATGGCTACACCTTC. This translates into CASNARTGNYGYTF.

For the CDR3, the DNA is TGTGCCAGCAGCCCATCCTACGAGCAGTACTTC. Amino acids: CASSPSYEQYF. The chain carries TRBV7-2 and TRBJ2-7; D gene ambiguous. The germline gives CDR1 SGHTA, CDR2 FQGNSA. The CDR3 totals 11 residues. The V end lost 5 bases, the J end lost 1 base, and 3 bases lay between the germline ends.

The chain links TRBV2 to TRBJ1-3, with 10 bases matching TRBD1. Per germline, CDR1 SNHLY and CDR2 FYNNEI. V dropped 6 bases and J dropped 1; count of bases not matched to a gene: 6. The CDR3 has 16 residues. CDR3 sequence (DNA): TGTGCCAGCAGCCCGGACAGGGGGATTTCTGGAAACACCATATATTTT. It yields the protein CASSPDRGISGNTIYF.

This clone has a handful of counts. The chain joins TRBV7-8 to TRBJ2-3, with D maybe TRBD1 (6 bases). Deletions cut 5 bases from V and 3 bases from J, with 12 bases between. CDR3 size: 14 residues. Germline CDR1 is SGHVS and CDR2 is FQNEAQ. In nucleotides, the CDR3 is TGTGCCAGCAGCGGAACACAGGGAACAGATACGCAGTATTTT. Its protein is CASSGTQGTDTQYF. Together with reference TRBV7-8 and TRBJ2-3, the CDR3 gives the full variable domain: GAGVSQSPRYKVAKRGQDVALRCDPISGHVSLFWYQQALGQGPEFLTYFQNEAQLDKSGLPSDRFFAERPEGSVSTLKIQRTQQEDSAVYLCASSGTQGTDTQYFGPGTRLTVL.

This chain connects TRBV4-1 to TRBJ2-7; perhaps TRBD1 as D (6 bases). V gave up 4 bases and J gave up 1 base, with 8 bases separating them. Germline V gene lookup returns CDR1 MGHRA and CDR2 YSYEKL. The CDR3 is made up of 13 amino acids. As DNA, the CDR3 is TGCGCCAGCAGCCTTGGACAGTCCTACGAGCAGTACTTC. It codes for CASSLGQSYEQYF.

V and J are TRBV29-1 and TRBJ1-1; 7 bases match TRBD1. The ends lost 6 bases at V and 4 bases at J; junction bases unmatched: 14. Per the germline V gene, CDR1 is SQVTM and CDR2 is ANQGSEA. There are 15 residues in the CDR3. The CDR3 loop reads CSVTGTAPPGTEAFF. CDR3 coding DNA: TGCAGCGTGACCGGGACAGCCCCGCCGGGCACTGAAGCTTTCTTT.

V is TRBV20-1 and J is TRBJ2-7; no firm D call. There are 11 residues in the CDR3. Germline values: CDR1 DFQATT, CDR2 SNEGSKA (reference sequence). The V gene lost 6 bases and the J gene lost 4 bases, with 10 bases spanning the gap. CDR3 DNA sequence: TGCAGTGCATCAATCCGGTACGAGCAGTACTTC. Protein product: CSASIRYEQYF.

By sample fraction, this clone is medium-sized (0.01 to 0.1%). V usage is TRBV13 and J usage is TRBJ2-5; 10 bases fit TRBD1. V was clipped by 4 bases and J by 5 bases; unmatched bases: 7. The V gene's germline CDR1 is PRHDT and CDR2 FYEKMQ (reference sequence). CDR3 length: 15 residues. The CDR3 here is CASSSRQGAMETQYF. Written as DNA, the CDR3 is TGTGCCAGCAGCTCCCGACAGGGGGCGATGGAGACCCAGTACTTC.